This is a list of T cell receptor beta chains from one sample in a study of technical replicates of blood from a few donors. The assay was immunoSEQ multiplex PCR, and TCRdb's table has in-frame clones only and misses some. This table has 55,000 to 75,000 clones, 91% appearing once. The specimen was PBMCs. These receptors all come from a human donor in good health. Some clones in this sample may be carry-over from other donors' samples. The conserved cysteine and the conserved F or W are not part of the CDR3 here. Expanded clones are given a class, and other clones once, few, many or no size at all.

clone size	V gene	J gene	CDR3 protein
.	TRBV14	TRBJ2-7	ASSQTGFSRSYEQY
.	TRBV4-3	TRBJ1-2	ASSQDTRQTLGGYT
.	TRBV27	TRBJ2-7	ASRPLGQGTYEQY
few	TRBV13	TRBJ2-5	ASSLSGGQETQY
.	TRBV7-6	TRBJ2-7	ASSPEGTPSYEQY
.	TRBV13	TRBJ1-2	ASSSGLAGGPGGYT
.	TRBV15	TRBJ2-3	ATSRERLAGGRDTQY
.	TRBV6-5	TRBJ1-1	ASSLTGSNTEAF
.	TRBV7-6	TRBJ1-1	ASSKQENTEAF
.	TRBV4-2	TRBJ2-5	ASSQERGSGKETQY
.	TRBV9	TRBJ1-6	ASSSDREDSPLH
.	TRBV11-3	TRBJ2-2	ASSLEAEYTGELF
.	TRBV7-2	TRBJ1-1	ASSRTGTEAF
.	TRBV11-1	TRBJ2-1	ASSYNRGTPSEQF
.	TRBV19	TRBJ1-5	ASSTQYDRSISNQPQH